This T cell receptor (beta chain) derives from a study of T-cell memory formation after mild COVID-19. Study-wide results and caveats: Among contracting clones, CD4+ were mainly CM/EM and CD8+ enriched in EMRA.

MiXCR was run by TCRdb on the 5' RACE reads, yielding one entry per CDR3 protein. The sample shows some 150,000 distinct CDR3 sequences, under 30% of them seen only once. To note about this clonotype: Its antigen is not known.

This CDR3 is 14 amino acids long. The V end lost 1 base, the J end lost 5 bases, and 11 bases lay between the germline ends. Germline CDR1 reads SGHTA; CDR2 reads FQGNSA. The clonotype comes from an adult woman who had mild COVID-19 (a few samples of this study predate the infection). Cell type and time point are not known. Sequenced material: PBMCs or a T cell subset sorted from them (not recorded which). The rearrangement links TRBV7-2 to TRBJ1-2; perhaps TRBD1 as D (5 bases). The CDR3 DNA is TGTGCCAGCAGCTTAGGCAAAGGGGATTATGGCTACACCTTC. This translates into CASSLGKGDYGYTF.